This paragraph covers one T cell receptor (beta chain) sequence. As yet, its antigen is unknown. Systemic immunosuppression or a history of autoimmune disease excluded patients. At cycle 4 day 1, cycle 7 day 1, and baseline, blood was sampled. Trimming removed 4 bases from V and 6 bases from J, with 13 bases in between. Germline V gene sequence: CDR1 SEHNR, CDR2 FQNEAQ (reference sequence). The CDR3 length is 13 residues. The method was immunoSEQ multiplex PCR; TCRdb's version includes in-frame clones alone and lacks a portion of them. The sample consists of about 82,000 clones, about 90% of them appearing once. The source of the sample is a study of OX40 agonist ivuxolimab in advanced cancers. Study-wide points: Doses of 0.1 to 3.0 mg/kg were accompanied by clonal expansion of CD4+ and CD8+ blood T cells by week 6.

The rearrangement joins TRBV7-9 to TRBJ2-7; no clear D. This clonotype was sampled from an adult with an advanced solid tumor such as melanoma, head and neck, liver or kidney cancer. This material consisted of CD4+ or CD8+ T cells sorted from blood, taken in a trial of the OX40 agonist ivuxolimab. The CDR3 DNA reads TGTGCCAGCAGCTCTGACGGATATGGCGAGCAGTACTTC. Amino acids: CASSSDGYGEQYF.